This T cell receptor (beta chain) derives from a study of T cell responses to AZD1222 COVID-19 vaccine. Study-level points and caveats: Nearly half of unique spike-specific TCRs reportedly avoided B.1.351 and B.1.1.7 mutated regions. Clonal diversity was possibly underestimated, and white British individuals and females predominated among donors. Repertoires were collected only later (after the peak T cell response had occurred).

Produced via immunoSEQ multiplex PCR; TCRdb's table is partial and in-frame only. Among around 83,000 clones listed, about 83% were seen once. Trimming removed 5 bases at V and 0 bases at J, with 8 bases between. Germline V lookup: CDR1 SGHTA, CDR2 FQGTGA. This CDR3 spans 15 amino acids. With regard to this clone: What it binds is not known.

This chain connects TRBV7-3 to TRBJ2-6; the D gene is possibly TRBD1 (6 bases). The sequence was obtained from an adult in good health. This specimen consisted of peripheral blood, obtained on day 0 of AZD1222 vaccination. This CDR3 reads CASSRGNSGANVLTF. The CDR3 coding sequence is TGTGCCAGCAGCAGGGGGAACTCTGGGGCCAACGTCCTGACTTTC.